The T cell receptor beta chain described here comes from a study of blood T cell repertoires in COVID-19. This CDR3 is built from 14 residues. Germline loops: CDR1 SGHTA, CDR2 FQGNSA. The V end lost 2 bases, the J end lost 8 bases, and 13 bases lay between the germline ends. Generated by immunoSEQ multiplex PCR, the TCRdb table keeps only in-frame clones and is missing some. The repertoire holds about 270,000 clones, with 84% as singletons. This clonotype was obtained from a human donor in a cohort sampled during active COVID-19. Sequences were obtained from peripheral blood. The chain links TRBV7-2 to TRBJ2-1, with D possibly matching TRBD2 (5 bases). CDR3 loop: CASSLTPGVDEQFF. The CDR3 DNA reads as TGTGCCAGCAGCTTAACCCCCGGGGTCGATGAGCAGTTCTTC.